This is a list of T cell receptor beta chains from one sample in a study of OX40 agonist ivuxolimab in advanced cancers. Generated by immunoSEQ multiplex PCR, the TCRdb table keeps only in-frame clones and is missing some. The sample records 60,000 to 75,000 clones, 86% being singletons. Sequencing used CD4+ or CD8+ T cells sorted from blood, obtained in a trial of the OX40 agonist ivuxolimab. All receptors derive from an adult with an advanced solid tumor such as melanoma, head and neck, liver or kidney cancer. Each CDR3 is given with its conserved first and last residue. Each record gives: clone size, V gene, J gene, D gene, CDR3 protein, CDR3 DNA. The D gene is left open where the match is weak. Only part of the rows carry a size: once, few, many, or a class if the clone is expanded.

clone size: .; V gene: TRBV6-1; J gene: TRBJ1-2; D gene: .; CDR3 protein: CASSASDRNYGYTF; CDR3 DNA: TGTGCCAGCAGTGCATCGGATAGAAACTATGGCTACACCTTC
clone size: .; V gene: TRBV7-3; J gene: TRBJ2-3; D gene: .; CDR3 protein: CASSARPGGDTQYF; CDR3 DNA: TGTGCCAGCAGCGCGCGGCCCGGTGGAGATACGCAGTATTTT
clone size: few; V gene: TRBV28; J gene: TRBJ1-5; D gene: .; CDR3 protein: CASSLKGRPQHF; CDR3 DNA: TGTGCCAGCAGTTTAAAAGGGCGGCCCCAGCATTTT
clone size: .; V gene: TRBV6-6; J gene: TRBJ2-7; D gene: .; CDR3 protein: CASSYRGQSSYEQYF; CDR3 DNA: TGTGCCAGCAGTTACCGGGGTCAAAGCTCCTACGAGCAGTACTTC
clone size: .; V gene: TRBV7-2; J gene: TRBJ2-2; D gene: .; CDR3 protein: CASSLAGADSGELFF; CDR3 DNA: TGTGCCAGCAGCTTAGCAGGGGCTGACTCCGGGGAGCTGTTTTTT
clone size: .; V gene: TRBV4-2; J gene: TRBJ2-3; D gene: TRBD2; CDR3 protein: CASSQDGSGGALMRTDTQYF; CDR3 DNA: TGTGCCAGCAGCCAAGATGGAAGCGGGGGGGCCTTAATGAGGACAGATACGCAGTATTTT
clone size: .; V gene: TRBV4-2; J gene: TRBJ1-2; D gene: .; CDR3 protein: CASSQGTGIYGYTF; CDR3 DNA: TGTGCCAGCAGCCAAGGAACAGGGATCTATGGCTACACCTTC
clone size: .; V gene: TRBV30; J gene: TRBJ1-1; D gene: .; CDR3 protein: CAWTAYRAEAAFF; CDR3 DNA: TGTGCCTGGACCGCCTACAGGGCCGAGGCGGCTTTCTTT
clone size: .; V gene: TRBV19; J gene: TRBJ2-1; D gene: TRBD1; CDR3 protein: CASSMGQGLGEQFF; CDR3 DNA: TGTGCCAGTAGTATGGGACAGGGGTTGGGTGAGCAGTTCTTC
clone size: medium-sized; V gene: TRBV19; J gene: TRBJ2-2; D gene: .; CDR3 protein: CASSMEAGGELFF; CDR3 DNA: TGTGCCAGTAGTATGGAGGCGGGCGGGGAGCTGTTTTTT
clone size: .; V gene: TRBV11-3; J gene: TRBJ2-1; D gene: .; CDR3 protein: CASSLGGVRGNEQFF; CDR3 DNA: TGTGCCAGCAGCTTAGGGGGGGTGAGAGGGAATGAGCAGTTCTTC
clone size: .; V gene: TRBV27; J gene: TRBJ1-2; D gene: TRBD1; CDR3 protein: CASSLSGQGARGYTF; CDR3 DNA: TGTGCCAGCAGTTTATCGGGACAGGGGGCCAGAGGCTACACCTTC
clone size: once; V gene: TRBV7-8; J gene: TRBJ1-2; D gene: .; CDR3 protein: CASSSMGRTYGYTF; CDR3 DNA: TGTGCCAGCAGCTCAATGGGACGGACCTATGGCTACACCTTC
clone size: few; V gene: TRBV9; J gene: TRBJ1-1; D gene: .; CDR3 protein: CASSTRPNPTEAFF; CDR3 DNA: TGTGCCAGCAGCACCCGACCGAACCCAACTGAAGCTTTCTTT
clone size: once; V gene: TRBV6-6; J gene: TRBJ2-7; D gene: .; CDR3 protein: CASSYSGEQYF; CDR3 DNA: TGTGCCAGCAGTTACTCGGGCGAGCAGTACTTC
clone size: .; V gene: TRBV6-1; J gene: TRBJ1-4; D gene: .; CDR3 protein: CASRKGGSGEKLFF; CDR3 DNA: TGTGCCAGCAGGAAGGGGGGGTCGGGTGAAAAACTGTTTTTT
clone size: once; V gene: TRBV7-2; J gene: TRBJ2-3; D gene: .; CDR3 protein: CASSLKGGGGTDTQYF; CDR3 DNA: TGTGCCAGCAGCTTAAAAGGGGGCGGGGGCACAGATACGCAGTATTTT
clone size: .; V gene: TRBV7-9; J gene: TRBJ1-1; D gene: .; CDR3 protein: CASSRGARLAFF; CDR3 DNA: TGTGCCAGCAGTCGAGGGGCTCGCTTAGCTTTCTTT
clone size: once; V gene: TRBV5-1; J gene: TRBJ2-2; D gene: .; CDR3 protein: CASSLPTGTTGELFF; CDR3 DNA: TGCGCCAGCAGCCTTCCAACAGGGACCACCGGGGAGCTGTTTTTT
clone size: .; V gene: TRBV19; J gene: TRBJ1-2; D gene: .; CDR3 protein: CASSNPGRGYTF; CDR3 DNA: TGTGCCAGTAGTAATCCAGGTCGAGGCTACACCTTC
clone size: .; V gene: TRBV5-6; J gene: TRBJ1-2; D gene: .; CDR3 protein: CASSLVARGYGYTF; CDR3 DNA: TGTGCCAGCAGCTTGGTAGCCCGAGGGTATGGCTACACCTTC
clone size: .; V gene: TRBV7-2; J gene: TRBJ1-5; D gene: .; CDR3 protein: CASSRNQGNQPQHF; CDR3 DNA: TGTGCCAGCAGCAGAAACCAGGGGAATCAGCCCCAGCATTTT
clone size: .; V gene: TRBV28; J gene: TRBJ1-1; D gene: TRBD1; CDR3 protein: CASTDRGRETEAFF; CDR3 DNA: TGTGCCAGCACCGACAGGGGGAGGGAAACTGAAGCTTTCTTT
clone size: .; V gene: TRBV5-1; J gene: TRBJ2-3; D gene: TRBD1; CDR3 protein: CASSLVQGEDTQYF; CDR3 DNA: TGCGCCAGCAGCTTAGTACAGGGGGAAGATACGCAGTATTTT
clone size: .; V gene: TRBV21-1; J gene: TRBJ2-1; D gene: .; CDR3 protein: CASTLGQGFPNEQFF; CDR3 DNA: TGTGCCAGCACCTTGGGACAGGGGTTTCCCAATGAGCAGTTCTTC
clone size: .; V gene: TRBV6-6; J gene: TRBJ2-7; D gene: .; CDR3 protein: CASSYSALGSYEQYF; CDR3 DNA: TGTGCCAGCAGTTACTCGGCCTTGGGGTCCTACGAGCAGTACTTC
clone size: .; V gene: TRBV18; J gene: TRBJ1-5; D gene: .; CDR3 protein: CASSPGEYQPQHF; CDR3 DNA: TGTGCCAGCTCACCTGGGGAATATCAGCCCCAGCATTTT
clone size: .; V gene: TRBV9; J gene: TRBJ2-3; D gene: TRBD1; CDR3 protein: CASSHGQGKFEADTQYF; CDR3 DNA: TGTGCCAGCAGCCACGGACAGGGAAAATTCGAGGCAGATACGCAGTATTTT
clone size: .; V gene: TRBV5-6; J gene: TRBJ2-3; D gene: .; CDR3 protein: CASSSPGGTDTQYF; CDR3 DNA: TGTGCCAGCAGCTCTCCTGGAGGTACAGATACGCAGTATTTT
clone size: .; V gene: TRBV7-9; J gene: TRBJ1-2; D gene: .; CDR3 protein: CASSLDGQYGYTF; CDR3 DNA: TGTGCCAGCAGCTTAGATGGCCAGTATGGCTACACCTTC
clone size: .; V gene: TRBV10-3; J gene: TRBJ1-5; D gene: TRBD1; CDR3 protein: CATTDRENNQPQHF; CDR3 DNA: TGTGCCACGACGGACAGGGAGAACAATCAGCCCCAGCATTTT
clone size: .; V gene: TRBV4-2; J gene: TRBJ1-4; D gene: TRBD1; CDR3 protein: CASSQDLDREGSNEKLFF; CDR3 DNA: TGTGCCAGCAGCCAAGATCTGGACAGGGAGGGTTCTAATGAAAAACTGTTTTTT
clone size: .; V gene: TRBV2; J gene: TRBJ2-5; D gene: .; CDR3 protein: CASSAPGRGTQETQYF; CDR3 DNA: TGTGCCAGCAGCGCCCCGGGGAGGGGGACCCAAGAGACCCAGTACTTC
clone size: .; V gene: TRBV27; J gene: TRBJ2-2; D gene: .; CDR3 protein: CASSLRGITGELFF; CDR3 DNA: TGTGCCAGCAGTTTGAGGGGGATCACCGGGGAGCTGTTTTTT
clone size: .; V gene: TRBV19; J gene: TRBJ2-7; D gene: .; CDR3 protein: CASSIELRFEQYF; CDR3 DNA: TGTGCCAGTAGTATAGAACTCAGGTTCGAGCAGTACTTC
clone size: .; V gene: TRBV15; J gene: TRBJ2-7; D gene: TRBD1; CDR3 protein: CATSTGQEPYEQYF; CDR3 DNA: TGTGCCACCAGCACGGGACAGGAGCCCTACGAGCAGTACTTC
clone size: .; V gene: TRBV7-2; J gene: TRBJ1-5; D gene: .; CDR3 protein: CASSLEASNQPQHF; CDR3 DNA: TGTGCCAGCAGCTTAGAGGCAAGCAATCAGCCCCAGCATTTT
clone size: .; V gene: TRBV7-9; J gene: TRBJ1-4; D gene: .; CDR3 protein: CASSLGGQGIPTNEKLFF; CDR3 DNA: TGTGCCAGCAGCTTAGGAGGTCAGGGGATTCCAACTAATGAAAAACTGTTTTTT
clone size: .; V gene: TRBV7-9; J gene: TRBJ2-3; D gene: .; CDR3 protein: CASSLGNRADTQYF; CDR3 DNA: TGTGCCAGCAGCTTAGGCAACAGGGCAGATACGCAGTATTTT
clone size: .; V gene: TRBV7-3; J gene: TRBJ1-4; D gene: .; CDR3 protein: CASSRSGSWNEKLFF; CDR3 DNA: TGTGCCAGCAGCCGGTCAGGGAGTTGGAATGAAAAACTGTTTTTT
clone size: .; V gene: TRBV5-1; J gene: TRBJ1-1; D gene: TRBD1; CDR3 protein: CASSSGQATEAFF; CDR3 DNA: TGCGCCAGCAGCTCTGGACAGGCCACTGAAGCTTTCTTT
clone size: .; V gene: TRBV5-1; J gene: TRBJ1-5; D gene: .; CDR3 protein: CAGSLDSSSGPQHF; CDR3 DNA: TGCGCCGGCAGCTTGGACTCCTCCAGCGGGCCCCAGCATTTT
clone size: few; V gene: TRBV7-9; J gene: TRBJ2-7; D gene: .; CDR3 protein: CASSFEGRRGEQYF; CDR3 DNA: TGTGCCAGCAGCTTCGAAGGTAGGAGAGGCGAGCAGTACTTC
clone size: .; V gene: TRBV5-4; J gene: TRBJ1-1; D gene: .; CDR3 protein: CASSLAQKEAFF; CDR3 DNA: TGTGCCAGCAGCTTGGCGCAGAAAGAAGCTTTCTTT
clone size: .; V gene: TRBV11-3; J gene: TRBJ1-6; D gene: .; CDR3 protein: CASSLAGSDYNSPLHF; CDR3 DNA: TGTGCCAGCAGCTTAGCTGGAAGCGACTATAATTCACCCCTCCACTTT